One sample yielded the 10 T cell receptor beta chains listed below, sequenced in a study of shared clonotypes between healthy human individuals. Naive CD8 cells lacked CD45RO and underwent positive selection for CCR7, leaving out terminally differentiated effector memory CD45RA+ cells. The assay was immunoSEQ multiplex PCR, and TCRdb's table has in-frame clones only and misses some. The sample shows over 2,000,000 clones, 90% to 95% of them seen only once. Sample: naive CD8+ T cells from PBMCs. The receptors stem from a man between 18 and 35 years old in good health. Some clones in this sample may be carry-over from other donors' samples.

The V call is TRBV9, the J call TRBJ2-3; 8 bases match TRBD2. There are 18 residues in the CDR3. The trim removed 3 bases at V and 3 bases at J, leaving 15 bases unmatched. Germline V gene data show CDR1 as SGDLS and CDR2 as YYNGEE. This CDR3 is CASSDGAAGGFGTDTQYF. The CDR3 nucleotides are TGTGCCAGCAGCGATGGAGCGGCGGGAGGCTTCGGGACAGATACGCAGTATTTT.

The count of this clone is one. V usage is TRBV11-2 and J usage is TRBJ2-7; 9 nucleotides line up with TRBD1. The junction had 12 bases not matched to a gene; V was cut back by 4 bases and J by 5 bases. Germline CDR1 reads SGHAT; CDR2 reads FQNNGV. The CDR3 runs to 16 residues. The CDR3 DNA reads TGTGCCAGCAGCTCTAACTCCGGGACAGGGACTAACGAGCAGTACTTC. Its protein is CASSSNSGTGTNEQYF.

CDR3 bases: TGTGCCAGTGAGCTAGCGGGAGGGGCCGGTTACGAGCAGTACTTC. Translation gives CASELAGGAGYEQYF. The chain is built from TRBV28 and TRBJ2-7, with 12 bases identical to TRBD2. This CDR3 has 15 amino acids. Germline-derived CDR1 and CDR2 are MDHEN and SYDVKM. With 9 bases clipped from V and 4 bases from J, the junction kept 10 bases outside the gene matches.

This rearrangement joins TRBV9 to TRBJ1-2, with TRBD1 identical over 8 bases. J was trimmed by 2 bases and V by 0 bases; bases with no gene match: 12. This CDR3 has 18 amino acids. Germline lookup yields CDR1 SGDLS and CDR2 YYNGEE. In DNA, the CDR3 is TGTGCCAGCAGCGTAGGAGGGACAGGACGAGGGGAAAACTATGGCTACACCTTC. It is translated as CASSVGGTGRGENYGYTF. The full variable domain, rest sourced from reference TRBV9 and TRBJ1-2, is DSGVTQTPKHLITATGQRVTLRCSPRSGDLSVYWYQQSLDQGLQFLIQYYNGEERAKGNILERFSAQQFPDLHSELNLSSLELGDSALYFCASSVGGTGRGENYGYTFGSGTRLTVV.

The V and J genes are TRBV9 and TRBJ2-1, with D perhaps matching TRBD2 (6 bases). The V gene's germline CDR1 is SGDLS and CDR2 YYNGEE. Trimming took 4 bases from V and 8 from J, leaving 22 bases between them. This CDR3 contains 16 residues. Here the CDR3 reads CASSRWKEGPGHEQFF. Here the CDR3 DNA reads TGTGCCAGCAGCCGGTGGAAGGAGGGGCCTGGTCATGAGCAGTTCTTC.

The chain recombines TRBV6-5 with TRBJ2-7; 7 nucleotides agree with TRBD1. CDR3 length: 12 amino acids. J was trimmed by 3 bases and V by 6 bases; bases with no gene match: 2. Looked up from germline, CDR1 is MNHEY and CDR2 is SVGAGI. CDR3 sequence: CASSHRGYEQYF. CDR3 in DNA: TGTGCCAGCAGCCACAGGGGCTACGAGCAGTACTTC.

This clone was seen once. The J gene is TRBJ2-7, the V gene TRBV7-9; D may be TRBD1 (5 bases). Germline V gene lookup returns CDR1 SEHNR and CDR2 FQNEAQ (reference sequence). V was cut by 5 bases and J by 2 bases, with 16 bases left in between. The CDR3 is 15 amino acids. CDR3 region: CASSPDIDRTYEQYF. The CDR3 nucleotides read TGTGCCAGCAGCCCGGACATCGATCGTACCTACGAGCAGTACTTC.

The V and J genes are TRBV7-9 and TRBJ2-7; possibly TRBD1 for D (5 bases). Trimming stripped 2 bases from V and 3 bases from J, with 8 bases between. CDR1 and CDR2 from the germline V gene are SEHNR and FQNEAQ (reference sequence). The CDR3 is 13 amino acids. The CDR3 nucleotides read TGTGCCAGCAGCTTACAGGACATCTACGAGCAGTACTTC. Encoded protein: CASSLQDIYEQYF.

V and J are TRBV9 and TRBJ2-1, with 10 bases matching TRBD1. This CDR3 spans 13 amino acids. With V trimmed by 2 bases and J by 8 bases, 1 base remained unmatched. The germline V gene encodes CDR1 SGDLS and CDR2 YYNGEE. This chain's CDR3 is CASSVTGGDEQFF. The CDR3 DNA sequence: TGTGCCAGCAGCGTGACAGGGGGCGATGAGCAGTTCTTC.

V is TRBV27 and J is TRBJ2-7, with D perhaps TRBD1 (6 bases). The CDR3 has 15 amino acids. V was shortened by 5 bases and J by 0 bases, with 14 bases between the two germline ends. Germline assignment: CDR1 MNHEY and CDR2 SMNVEV (reference sequence). Here the CDR3 reads CASSPLDRISYEQYF. The CDR3 coding sequence is TGTGCCAGCAGTCCGTTAGACAGGATCTCCTACGAGCAGTACTTC.